One sample yielded the 4 T cell receptor beta chains listed below, sequenced in a study of blood T cell repertoires in COVID-19. Produced via immunoSEQ multiplex PCR; TCRdb's table is partial and in-frame only. The sample shows 150,000 to 200,000 clones, 85% to 90% of them seen only once. The sequenced material came from peripheral blood. These receptors were collected from a man in his 60s with COVID-19, enrolled during active disease.

The rearrangement uses TRBV30 and TRBJ2-7; D is possibly TRBD1 (5 bases). The ends were cut back, 2 bases at V and 6 bases at J, with 14 bases in the middle. The CDR3 extends over 13 amino acids. The germline gives CDR1 GTSNPN, CDR2 SVGIG (reference sequence). The CDR3 coding sequence is TGTGCCTGGAGTTCCGGCCTGGGGCCCGAGCAGTACTTC. It specifies CAWSSGLGPEQYF.

This clone has just one count. The genes are TRBV6-2 or TRBV6-3 and TRBJ1-4; possible D gene TRBD1, 5 bases. Trimming took 5 bases from V and 3 from J, leaving 13 bases between them. CDR3 length equals 15 residues. In germline, CDR1 is MNHEY, CDR2 SVGEGT. DNA for the CDR3: TGTGCCAGCAGTGCCCAGGGTCTGGCTAATGAAAAACTGTTTTTT. Protein: CASSAQGLANEKLFF.

The rearrangement links TRBV7-8 to TRBJ1-1; maybe TRBD1 (5 bases). The CDR3 runs 15 residues. V was shortened by 3 bases and J by 1 base, with 12 bases between the two germline ends. The V gene's germline CDR1 is SGHVS and CDR2 FQNEAQ. This CDR3 reads CASSFAEGRNTEAFF. The CDR3 DNA reads TGTGCCAGCAGCTTTGCGGAGGGGAGGAACACTGAAGCTTTCTTT.

This clone occurred a few times. The chain recombines TRBV19 with TRBJ2-7; TRBD2 might be the D (6 bases). Germline CDR1 LNHDA, CDR2 SQIVND (reference sequence). The CDR3 loop spans 15 amino acids. The V and J ends lost 4 bases and 4 bases respectively, with 17 bases between them. The CDR3 bases are TGTGCCAGTAGTAGAGGACTATACGGACCTTACGAGCAGTACTTC. It is translated as CASSRGLYGPYEQYF.